The 27 T cell receptor beta chains below come from one sample, sequenced in a study of blood T cell repertoires in COVID-19. TCRdb's table, derived via immunoSEQ multiplex PCR, lists solely in-frame clones and lacks some. The repertoire holds about 200,000 clones, with around 79% as singletons. Sequencing was done on a sample of peripheral blood. Every receptor here comes from a woman between 40 and 55 years old with COVID-19, enrolled during active disease.

The chain joins TRBV30 to TRBJ2-1; D is uncertain. Trimming stripped 2 bases from V and 11 bases from J, with 13 bases between. The CDR3 is made up of 12 amino acids. Germline CDR1 and CDR2: GTSNPN and SVGIG (reference sequence). This CDR3 reads CAWSTHEAKQFF. CDR3 nucleotide sequence: TGTGCCTGGAGTACCCATGAGGCTAAGCAGTTCTTC.

This clone has just a few counts. The chain combines TRBV2 with TRBJ2-1; possible D gene TRBD2, 5 bases. The V end lost 3 bases, the J end lost 6 bases, and 12 bases lay between the germline ends. Germline lookup yields CDR1 SNHLY and CDR2 FYNNEI. This CDR3 region has 14 residues. CDR3 coding DNA: TGTGCCAGCAGTGACGGCGGGCCAGGCAATGAGCAGTTCTTC. This encodes CASSDGGPGNEQFF.

The chain carries TRBV9 and TRBJ2-3; tentative D call: TRBD1 (6 bases). This CDR3 spans 16 amino acids. With 0 bases removed from V and 6 bases from J, the gap between germline ends came to 17 bases. The germline gives CDR1 SGDLS, CDR2 YYNGEE. The DNA for the CDR3 is TGTGCCAGCAGCGTAGGGGGCAGGGGCTTTCTGGATACGCAGTATTTT. It codes for CASSVGGRGFLDTQYF.

Here the CDR3 reads CASSSGLSLAKNIQYF. In nucleotides, the CDR3 is TGTGCCAGCAGCTCAGGGCTCTCACTAGCCAAAAACATTCAGTACTTC. This rearrangement joins TRBV5-5 to TRBJ2-4; D might be TRBD1 (5 bases). Germline V lookup: CDR1 SGHKS, CDR2 YYEKEE (reference sequence). This CDR3 comprises 16 residues. V was shortened by 3 bases and J by 0 bases, with 13 bases between the two germline ends.

For the CDR3, the DNA is TGTGCCAGTAATCCTGGCCCGATGAACACTGAAGCTTTCTTT. Its protein product is CASNPGPMNTEAFF. This chain connects TRBV19 to TRBJ1-1; D is unclear. The ends were cut back, 7 bases at V and 0 bases at J, with 12 bases in the middle. Germline CDR1 is LNHDA and CDR2 is SQIVND (reference sequence). The CDR3 is made up of 14 amino acids. Supplemented by reference TRBV19 and TRBJ1-1, the full variable domain reads DGGITQSPKYLFRKEGQNVTLSCEQNLNHDAMYWYRQDPGQGLRLIYYSQIVNDFQKGDIAEGYSVSREKKESFPLTVTSAQKNPTAFYLCASNPGPMNTEAFFGQGTRLTVV.

The chain carries TRBV6-5 and TRBJ1-3, with D possibly TRBD1 on 6 matching bases. The CDR3 contains 15 residues. Trimming left V 7 bases short and J 0 bases short, with 13 bases between. CDR1 and CDR2 from the germline V gene are MNHEY and SVGAGI. The CDR3 sequence: CASMGAHSSGNTIYF. CDR3 coding DNA: TGTGCCAGCATGGGGGCTCACAGCTCTGGAAACACCATATATTTT.

A few counts support this clone. V is TRBV21-1 and J is TRBJ2-1; TRBD1, the table's D call, lacks a check against the DNA. TRBV21-1 is classified as a pseudogene. CDR3 length: 17 amino acids. The CDR3 DNA reads as TGTGCCAGCAGCCGGGACAGGGGGTTTAGCTCCTACAATGAGCAGTTCTTC. It is translated as CASSRDRGFSSYNEQFF.

The gene calls are TRBV25-1 and TRBJ1-2; no reliable D call. CDR1 and CDR2 from the germline V gene are MGHDK and SYGVNS. The CDR3 runs to 16 residues. Trimming left V 3 bases short and J 6 bases short, with 20 bases between. CDR3 bases: TGTGCCAGCAGTGATTCCATACGGGGAACGGGGAATGGCTACACCTTC. It is translated as CASSDSIRGTGNGYTF.

The rearrangement joins TRBV5-5 to TRBJ2-7; TRBD2 matches at 8 bases. V was pared by 6 bases and J by 3 bases, with 8 bases of the junction left unmatched. CDR3 length: 14 amino acids. Germline values: CDR1 SGHKS, CDR2 YYEKEE (reference sequence). CDR3 region: CASIKGLVGYEQYF. The CDR3 DNA follows: TGTGCCAGCATAAAGGGACTAGTGGGCTACGAGCAGTACTTC. The entire variable domain, with the rest obtained from reference TRBV5-5 and TRBJ2-7, is as follows: DAGVTQSPTHLIKTRGQQVTLRCSPISGHKSVSWYQQVLGQGPQFIFQYYEKEERGRGNFPDRFSARQFPNYSSELNVNALLLGDSALYLCASIKGLVGYEQYFGPGTRLTVT.

This chain connects TRBV30 to TRBJ1-2; 9 bases align to TRBD1. From germline, CDR1 is GTSNPN and CDR2 SVGIG (reference sequence). The CDR3 is 13 residues long. V was clipped by 5 bases and J by 7 bases; unmatched bases: 8. The CDR3 is CAWGDREGGGYTF. The DNA for the CDR3 is TGTGCCTGGGGGGACAGGGAAGGGGGTGGCTACACCTTC.

The chain employs TRBV6-1 and TRBJ1-3, with no clear D. The germline CDR1 and CDR2 sequences are MNHNS and SASEGT. The CDR3 consists of 14 residues. Trimming cost V 3 bases and J 2 bases, with 8 bases left between them. CDR3 nucleotide sequence: TGTGCCAGCAGTGATGGCCGCCCTGGAAACACCATATATTTT. Residues: CASSDGRPGNTIYF.

This clone was counted once. This rearrangement joins TRBV5-1 to TRBJ2-7, with 9 bases aligning to TRBD1. The CDR3 is made up of 14 amino acids. CDR1 and CDR2 (germline): SGHRS, YFSETQ. The V segment lost 5 bases and the J segment 1 base; nucleotides outside the gene matches: 4. CDR3 loop: CASSRDRESYEQYF. The CDR3 DNA follows: TGCGCCAGCAGTCGGGACAGGGAATCCTACGAGCAGTACTTC.

This clone was counted a single time. The chain links TRBV9 to TRBJ1-2, with D possibly TRBD1 on 5 matching bases. CDR3 length: 13 amino acids. Per germline, CDR1 SGDLS and CDR2 YYNGEE. Between the trimmed V and J ends, which lost 1 base and 4 bases, there was a span of 8 bases. Here the CDR3 reads CASSVWGGYGYTF. CDR3 DNA sequence: TGTGCCAGCAGCGTATGGGGCGGCTATGGCTACACCTTC.

The V and J genes are TRBV7-8 and TRBJ1-5, with 9 bases lining up with TRBD1. Germline loops: CDR1 SGHVS, CDR2 FQNEAQ. V was pared by 4 bases and J by 7 bases, with 11 bases of the junction left unmatched. The CDR3 consists of 16 residues. In nucleotides, the CDR3 is TGTGCCAGCAGCTCTATCCGGACAGGGGAAGGGCAGCCCCAGCATTTT. It specifies CASSSIRTGEGQPQHF.

This clone is a singleton in its sample. The chain has TRBV11-3 and TRBJ2-3; 13 positions match TRBD2. The CDR3 is 18 amino acids. After removal of 5 bases from V and 1 base from J, the junction contained 9 bases not matched to a gene. CDR1 SGHNT and CDR2 YENEEA come from the germline V gene. CDR3: CASSQGTSGKVGTDTQYF. The CDR3 DNA is TGTGCCAGCAGCCAAGGGACTAGCGGGAAGGTGGGCACAGATACGCAGTATTTT.

The chain combines TRBV7-2 with TRBJ1-2, with D tentatively TRBD1 (6 bases). The CDR3 spans 14 residues. Germline V CDR1 and CDR2: SGHTA, FQGNSA. The V end was cut by 5 bases, the J end by 4 bases, with 14 bases between. CDR3 DNA: TGTGCCAGCAGCCCTCAGGACAGTCCCTATGGCTACACCTTC. Residues: CASSPQDSPYGYTF.

This chain joins TRBV5-1 and TRBJ1-1; 7 nucleotides line up with TRBD1. With 4 bases clipped from V and 2 bases from J, the junction kept 11 bases outside the gene matches. CDR1 and CDR2 (germline): SGHRS, YFSETQ. The CDR3 contains 16 residues. CDR3 in amino acids: CASSLLGGTVNTEAFF. DNA of the CDR3: TGCGCCAGCAGCCTTCTTGGGGGGACAGTAAACACTGAAGCTTTCTTT.

The rearrangement uses TRBV3-1 (or the pseudogene TRBV3-2) and TRBJ1-1; TRBD1 matches at 7 bases. Looked up from germline, CDR1 is LGHDT and CDR2 is YNNKEL (reference sequence). The ends lost 7 bases at V and 4 bases at J; junction bases unmatched: 9. The CDR3 covers 14 residues. The DNA of the CDR3 is TGTGCCAGCACTCAAGTAGGGGGCGGCACTGAAGCTTTCTTT. It encodes CASTQVGGGTEAFF.

The chain uses TRBV29-1 and TRBJ1-4; a weak D match, TRBD1 (6 bases). V was clipped by 1 base and J by 8 bases, with 17 bases between them. The length of the CDR3 is 15 residues. The germline V gene has CDR1 SQVTM and CDR2 ANQGSEA. CDR3 DNA sequence: TGCAGCGTTGAAGGTCGGGGGGGCGCCAGGGAAAAACTGTTTTTT. Protein sequence: CSVEGRGGAREKLFF. The variable domain in full, with the rest retrieved from reference TRBV29-1 and TRBJ1-4, is SAVISQKPSRDICQRGTSLTIQCQVDSQVTMMFWYRQQPGQSLTLIATANQGSEATYESGFVIDKFPISRPNLTFSTLTVSNMSPEDSSIYLCSVEGRGGAREKLFFGSGTQLSVL.

The CDR3, as DNA: TGTGCCAGTAGTATATTTCAAGGGGGTGAGCAGTTCTTC. Translating gives CASSIFQGGEQFF. This chain uses TRBV19 with TRBJ2-1; a weak D match, TRBD1 (6 bases). Trimming left V 2 bases short and J 9 bases short, with 11 bases between. The CDR3 spans 13 residues. Germline CDR1 is LNHDA and CDR2 is SQIVND (reference sequence).

This clone was seen only once. This chain connects TRBV5-1 to TRBJ2-3; TRBD2 is a possible D gene (5 bases). V lost 4 bases, J lost 4 bases, and 13 bases lay in between. Germline V gene data show CDR1 as SGHRS and CDR2 as YFSETQ. This CDR3 is built from 14 residues. The CDR3 nucleotides are TGCGCCAGCAGCACCGGACTGATGCCAGATACGCAGTATTTT. It encodes CASSTGLMPDTQYF.

V and J are TRBV20-1 and TRBJ2-1, with 7 bases fitting TRBD2. The CDR3 length is 15 residues. Trimming cost V 3 bases and J 0 bases; bases outside gene matches: 5. Germline V gene sequence: CDR1 DFQATT, CDR2 SNEGSKA (reference sequence). The CDR3: CSASTGGSSYNEQFF. The CDR3 nucleotides are TGCAGTGCTAGTACCGGGGGGAGCTCCTACAATGAGCAGTTCTTC.

The CDR3 loop is CASSIDLRVYGYTF. CDR3 DNA: TGTGCCAGTAGTATAGATCTGAGGGTCTATGGCTACACCTTC. The chain combines TRBV19 with TRBJ1-2; D uncertain. Germline values: CDR1 LNHDA, CDR2 SQIVND (reference sequence). The ends were cut back, 0 bases at V and 4 bases at J, with 9 bases in the middle. This CDR3 region has 14 residues.

J is TRBJ2-7 and V is TRBV18; 7 bases align to TRBD2. The length of the CDR3 is 14 residues. The V gene's germline CDR1 is KGHSH and CDR2 LQKENI. V trimming: 5 bases; J trimming: 3 bases; junction bases outside the gene matches: 7. The CDR3 region is CASSTGGQGYEQYF. CDR3 DNA: TGTGCCAGCTCAACGGGGGGTCAGGGCTACGAGCAGTACTTC.

This chain links TRBV3-1 (or the pseudogene TRBV3-2) with TRBJ1-2; a weak D match, TRBD1 (5 bases). Trimming cost V 0 bases and J 0 bases, with 14 bases left between them. Germline-derived CDR1 and CDR2 are LGHDT and YNNKEL (reference sequence). The CDR3 is 17 residues long. CDR3 nucleotides: TGTGCCAGCAGCCAAGATCGAATATCAGGGACTAACTATGGCTACACCTTC. Translation: CASSQDRISGTNYGYTF.

The rearrangement uses TRBV7-9 and TRBJ1-1; a weak D match, TRBD1 (5 bases). The CDR3 has 15 residues. V lost 7 bases and J lost 0, with 15 bases in between. Germline V lookup: CDR1 SEHNR, CDR2 FQNEAQ (reference sequence). CDR3: CASTVGGLLNTEAFF. The CDR3, as DNA: TGTGCCAGCACCGTCGGGGGGTTATTGAACACTGAAGCTTTCTTT. Filled out from reference TRBV7-9 and TRBJ1-1, the complete variable domain reads DTGVSQNPRHKITKRGQNVTFRCDPISEHNRLYWYRQTLGQGPEFLTYFQNEAQLEKSRLLSDRFSAERPKGSFSTLEIQRTEQGDSAMYLCASTVGGLLNTEAFFGQGTRLTVV.

The chain has TRBV5-1 and TRBJ2-2, with D maybe TRBD1 (6 bases). V was shortened by 0 bases and J by 1 base, with 7 bases between the two germline ends. The CDR3 runs 15 residues. In germline, CDR1 is SGHRS, CDR2 YFSETQ. CDR3 residues: CASSLAGQNTGELFF. The CDR3 DNA reads as TGCGCCAGCAGCTTGGCGGGACAGAACACCGGGGAGCTGTTTTTT.